These T cell receptor beta chains were read from a single sample in a study of PD-1 blockade in classical Hodgkin lymphoma. Profiled with immunoSEQ multiplex PCR; TCRdb holds only in-frame clones, not every one. There are 35,000 to 50,000 clones in the sample; 55% to 80% occur only once, and around 3% lies in the top ten. The sequenced sample was peripheral blood mononuclear cells (PBMCs), obtained before the fourth cycle of nivolumab. These receptors all come from a human donor with classical Hodgkin lymphoma. Each CDR3 is given with its conserved first and last residue. The D gene is left open where the match is weak. A row's size may be missing; if present it is once, few, many or a size class.

>-|TRBJ2-1|-|TRBV15
CATSRRQHNEQFF
TGTGCCACCAGCAGACGACAGCACAATGAGCAGTTCTTC
>-|TRBJ2-1|-|TRBV28
CATHSSSYNEQFF
TGTGCCACTCACTCGAGCTCCTACAATGAGCAGTTCTTC
>TRBD1|TRBJ2-7|-|TRBV6-5
CASSGTAYEQYF
TGTGCCAGCAGCGGGACAGCCTACGAGCAGTACTTC
>-|TRBJ1-2|-|TRBV6-6
CASGRGTHYGYTF
TGTGCCAGCGGCCGCGGGACTCACTATGGCTACACCTTC
>TRBD1|TRBJ2-2|-|TRBV5-1
CASSLPRTGTGELFF
TGCGCCAGCAGCTTACCCCGGACAGGGACCGGGGAGCTGTTTTTT
>-|TRBJ2-7|-|TRBV7-2
CASSPPPRSTRSNEQYF
TGTGCCAGCAGCCCCCCTCCTAGGTCTACTCGATCAAACGAGCAGTACTTC
>TRBD1|TRBJ2-7|-|TRBV2
CASSEGGAGGTYEQYF
TGTGCCAGCAGTGAAGGTGGGGCAGGGGGAACCTACGAGCAGTACTTC
>-|TRBJ2-7|-|TRBV7-8
CASSLAGRDYEQYF
TGTGCCAGCAGCTTAGCCGGGAGAGACTACGAGCAGTACTTC
>-|TRBJ1-1|-|TRBV5-6
CASSWDRVTEAFF
TGTGCCAGCAGCTGGGACCGGGTCACTGAAGCTTTCTTT
>-|TRBJ2-7|few|TRBV27
CASSFYMGGRGEQYF
TGTGCCAGCAGTTTTTATATGGGGGGACGCGGGGAGCAGTACTTC
>-|TRBJ1-6|few|TRBV30
CAWSSEGNSPLHF
TGTGCCTGGAGTAGTGAGGGTAATTCACCCCTCCACTTT
>TRBD1|TRBJ1-1|medium-sized|TRBV19
CASSLTGDTEAFF
TGTGCCAGTAGTCTGACAGGGGACACTGAAGCTTTCTTT
>TRBD1|TRBJ2-7|few|TRBV11-2
CASSSTGTGSYEQYF
TGTGCCAGCAGCTCCACCGGGACAGGCTCCTACGAGCAGTACTTC
>-|TRBJ2-7|-|TRBV5-1
CASAYPAGGAYEQYF
TGCGCCAGCGCATACCCCGCAGGGGGGGCCTACGAGCAGTACTTC
>-|TRBJ2-4|-|TRBV2
CASEAAKNIQYF
TGTGCCAGCGAGGCAGCCAAAAACATTCAGTACTTC
>-|TRBJ2-3|many|TRBV19
CASSSRQGGSDTQYF
TGTGCCAGTAGTTCCCGACAGGGAGGTTCAGATACGCAGTATTTT
>-|TRBJ2-7|once|TRBV7-4
CASSARGTSYEQYF
TGTGCCAGCAGCGCCAGGGGTACATCCTACGAGCAGTACTTC
>-|TRBJ1-5|-|TRBV28
CASSPPTGTNQPQHF
TGTGCCAGCAGCCCCCCAACAGGGACCAATCAGCCCCAGCATTTT
>-|TRBJ1-1|-|TRBV5-4
CASSKNGGANTEAFF
TGTGCCAGCAGCAAAAACGGGGGCGCGAACACTGAAGCTTTCTTT
>TRBD1|TRBJ2-2|-|TRBV4-1
CASSQGQDRGPGELFF
TGCGCCAGCAGCCAAGGGCAAGACAGGGGTCCCGGGGAGCTGTTTTTT
>TRBD2|TRBJ2-7|-|TRBV7-2
CASSLGASGSAEQYF
TGTGCCAGCAGCTTAGGAGCGAGCGGGAGTGCCGAGCAGTACTTC
>-|TRBJ2-7|-|TRBV5-1
CASSPQGLAYEQYF
TGCGCCAGCAGCCCGCAGGGGTTAGCCTACGAGCAGTACTTC
>TRBD2|TRBJ2-7|-|TRBV28
CASSSPGLAGNPYEQYF
TGTGCCAGCAGTTCCCCCGGGCTAGCGGGAAACCCCTACGAGCAGTACTTC
>-|TRBJ2-1|-|TRBV5-1
CASSPGTGTEQFF
TGCGCCAGCAGCCCTGGAACGGGGACTGAGCAGTTCTTC
>-|TRBJ1-1|once|TRBV19
CASSRQGIPRKPEAFF
TGTGCCAGTAGTCGGCAGGGGATACCTCGGAAACCTGAAGCTTTCTTT
>TRBD1|TRBJ2-1|many|TRBV28
CASSPTGGGSSPYNEQFF
TGTGCCAGCAGTCCGACAGGGGGCGGCAGCTCCCCCTACAATGAGCAGTTCTTC
>-|TRBJ2-3|once|TRBV18
CASSPLGSHTDTQYF
TGTGCCAGCTCACCACTTGGGTCCCACACAGATACGCAGTATTTT
>-|TRBJ2-2|-|TRBV5-8
CASSSLDTGELFF
TGTGCCAGCAGCTCCCTGGACACCGGGGAGCTGTTTTTT
>TRBD1|TRBJ2-5|-|TRBV28
CASSFLGQGAEETQYF
TGTGCCAGCAGTTTTTTGGGACAGGGGGCGGAGGAGACCCAGTACTTC
>TRBD2|TRBJ2-2|few|TRBV18
CASFQTSGVTTGELFF
TGTGCCAGCTTCCAGACTAGCGGGGTCACAACCGGGGAGCTGTTTTTT
>TRBD2|TRBJ2-5|-|TRBV30
CAWSASGGQETQYF
TGTGCCTGGAGTGCCAGCGGGGGGCAAGAGACCCAGTACTTC
>TRBD2|TRBJ2-7|-|TRBV7-9
CASSLKGQGASGRAYEQYF
TGTGCCAGCAGCTTAAAGGGGCAGGGGGCAAGCGGGAGGGCCTACGAGCAGTACTTC
>-|TRBJ2-7|-|TRBV21-1
CASSRAPLGAHEQYF
TGTGCCAGCAGCAGGGCACCCCTCGGGGCCCACGAGCAGTACTTC
>TRBD1|TRBJ1-1|-|TRBV29-1
CSVEEGTANTEAFF
TGCAGCGTTGAAGAAGGGACAGCGAACACTGAAGCTTTCTTT
>-|TRBJ2-7|-|TRBV5-6
CASSLSPLGSYEQYF
TGTGCCAGCAGCTTGTCCCCGCTTGGCTCCTACGAGCAGTACTTC
>-|TRBJ1-5|medium-sized|TRBV7-2
CASSGRVGNQPQHF
TGTGCCAGCAGCGGGAGGGTTGGGAATCAGCCCCAGCATTTT
>-|TRBJ2-5|-|TRBV20-1
CSAVRGETQYF
TGCAGTGCTGTGAGGGGAGAGACCCAGTACTTC
>-|TRBJ2-7|few|TRBV10-3
CAISESLLYEQYF
TGTGCCATCAGTGAGAGTCTTCTGTACGAGCAGTACTTC
>TRBD1|TRBJ2-7|few|TRBV5-1
CASSLGTRGNSYEQYF
TGCGCCAGCAGCTTGGGTACCAGGGGGAACTCCTACGAGCAGTACTTC
>TRBD2|TRBJ2-7|many|TRBV19
CASRTSGEYAAEQYF
TGTGCCAGCAGGACTAGCGGGGAATACGCAGCCGAGCAGTACTTC
>-|TRBJ2-7|-|TRBV28
CASSGGIQSEQYF
TGTGCCAGCAGTGGGGGAATCCAGTCCGAGCAGTACTTC
>-|TRBJ1-2|-|TRBV4-2
CASSQGDRTQPYGYTF
TGTGCCAGCAGCCAAGGCGACCGGACCCAACCCTATGGCTACACCTTC
>TRBD1|TRBJ1-4|-|TRBV28
CASSQPTGQGEKLFF
TGTGCCAGCAGCCAACCAACGGGACAGGGAGAAAAACTGTTTTTT
>-|TRBJ1-4|-|TRBV25-1
CASSDTRGSHNEKLFF
TGTGCCAGCAGTGATACCCGGGGGAGTCATAATGAAAAACTGTTTTTT
>TRBD1|TRBJ2-5|-|TRBV18
CASSLFGTAQETQYF
TGTGCCAGCTCGTTATTTGGGACAGCGCAAGAGACCCAGTACTTC
>TRBD2|TRBJ2-4|many|TRBV6-5
CASSLTSGRDIQYF
TGTGCCAGCAGTTTGACTAGCGGGAGAGACATTCAGTACTTC
>-|TRBJ2-5|-|TRBV5-1
CASSSFSGGQETQYF
TGCGCCAGCAGCTCGTTCTCCGGGGGCCAAGAGACCCAGTACTTC
>-|TRBJ1-2|-|TRBV19
CASSIALGTNYGYTF
TGTGCCAGTAGTATAGCCCTGGGGACTAACTATGGCTACACCTTC